This T cell receptor (beta chain) emerged from a study of blood T cell repertoires in COVID-19. As for the study in general: Collection of acute and convalescent COVID-19 samples took place in the United States, Italy and Spain. Sample material is recorded as cDNA or gDNA derived from T cells, B-cell-depleted T cells, or PBMCs.

TCRdb keeps only in-frame clones here, not all; method: immunoSEQ multiplex PCR. The data show 300,000 or so clones, approximately 90% seen once. This clone showed up just once. Sequencing was carried out using peripheral blood. This sequence originates from a woman aged 40 to 50 with acute or convalescent COVID-19.

The CDR3 DNA reads TGTGCCTGGACCCCCTTCCAGGGGTTGCCGAACACTGAAGCTTTCTTT. This encodes CAWTPFQGLPNTEAFF. V and J are TRBV30 and TRBJ1-1, with D tentatively TRBD1 (6 bases). Trimming removed 4 bases from V and 1 base from J, with 19 bases in between. Germline lookup yields CDR1 GTSNPN and CDR2 SVGIG (reference sequence). The length of the CDR3 is 16 residues.